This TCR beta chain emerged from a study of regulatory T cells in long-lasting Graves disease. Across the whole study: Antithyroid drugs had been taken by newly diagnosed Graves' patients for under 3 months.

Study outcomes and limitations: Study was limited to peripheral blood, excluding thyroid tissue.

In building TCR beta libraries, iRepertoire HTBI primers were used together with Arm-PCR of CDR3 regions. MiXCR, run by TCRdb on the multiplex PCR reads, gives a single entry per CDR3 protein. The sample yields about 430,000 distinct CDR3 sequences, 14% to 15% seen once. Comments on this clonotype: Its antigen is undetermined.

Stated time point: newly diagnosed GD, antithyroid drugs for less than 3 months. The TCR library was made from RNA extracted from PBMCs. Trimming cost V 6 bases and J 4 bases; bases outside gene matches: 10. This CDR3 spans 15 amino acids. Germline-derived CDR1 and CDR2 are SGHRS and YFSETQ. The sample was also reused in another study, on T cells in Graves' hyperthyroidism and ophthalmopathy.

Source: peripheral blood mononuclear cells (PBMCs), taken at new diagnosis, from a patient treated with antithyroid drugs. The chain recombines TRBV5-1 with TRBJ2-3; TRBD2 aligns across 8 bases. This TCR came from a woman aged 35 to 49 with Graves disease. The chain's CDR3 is CASNGGGSGPDTQYF. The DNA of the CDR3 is TGCGCCAGCAACGGCGGGGGGAGTGGACCAGATACGCAGTATTTT.